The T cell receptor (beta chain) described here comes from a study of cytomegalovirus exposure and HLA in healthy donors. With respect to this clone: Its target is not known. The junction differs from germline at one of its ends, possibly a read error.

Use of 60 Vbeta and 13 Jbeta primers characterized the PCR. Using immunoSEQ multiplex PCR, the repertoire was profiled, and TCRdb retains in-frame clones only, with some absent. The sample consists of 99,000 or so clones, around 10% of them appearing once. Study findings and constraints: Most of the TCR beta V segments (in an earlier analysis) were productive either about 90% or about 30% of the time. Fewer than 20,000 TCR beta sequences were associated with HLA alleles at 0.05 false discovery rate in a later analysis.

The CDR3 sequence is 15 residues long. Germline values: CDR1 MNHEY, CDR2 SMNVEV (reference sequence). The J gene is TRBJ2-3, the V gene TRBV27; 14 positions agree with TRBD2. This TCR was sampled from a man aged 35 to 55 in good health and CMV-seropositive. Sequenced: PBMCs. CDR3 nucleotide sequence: TGTGCCAGCATCGGGACTAGCGGGAGCATAGATACGCAGTATTTT. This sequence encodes CASIGTSGSIDTQYF.